This T cell receptor (beta chain) appears in the sequencing data of a study of blood T cell repertoires in COVID-19. For the study at large: Whether acute or convalescent, the COVID-19 samples came from the United States, Italy and Spain.

Within 2 weeks of study entry, exposed participants had contacted a PCR-confirmed or clinician-diagnosed COVID-19 case. V was clipped by 3 bases and J by 6 bases; unmatched bases: 8. The CDR3 extends over 14 amino acids. From germline, CDR1 is DFQATT and CDR2 SNEGSKA (reference sequence). Per the study methods: The authors estimated nucleated cell counts from reference gene primer amplification. Generated by immunoSEQ multiplex PCR, the TCRdb table keeps only in-frame clones and is missing some. The V and J calls and clone size are taken from that table; D and trimming were inferred from the DNA. The table has about 230,000 clones, approximately 88% seen once.

The clonotype comes from a woman aged 25 to 39 who had been exposed to COVID-19. V and J are TRBV20-1 and TRBJ2-7; 10 bases are a match to TRBD2. The sequencing input was PBMCs or T cells enriched from blood (not recorded which). For the CDR3, the DNA is TGCAGTGCTAGTAGGACTAGCGGCCAAGGCGAGCAGTACTTC. It specifies CSASRTSGQGEQYF.